These 22 T cell receptor beta chains share one sample of origin, sequenced in a study of liver allograft versus peripheral blood T cells. Overall study: Transplanted livers and recipients' peripheral blood had their T cell receptor repertoires compared.

Each CDR3 protein is one row after TCRdb ran MiXCR on the reads. The table records around 10,000 distinct CDR3 sequences, over 15% of them present only once. These receptors were obtained from a human patient who had a liver transplant. Some T cells may be graft donor cells.

This clonotype was seen ten or more times. The V call is TRBV28, the J call TRBJ1-1, with D perhaps TRBD1 (5 bases). Germline V gives CDR1 MDHEN, CDR2 SYDVKM. V was pared by 7 bases and J by 6 bases, with 15 bases between. The CDR3 is 13 residues long. CDR3 protein: CASTLGGGAEAFF. The CDR3 DNA follows: TGTGCCAGCACCCTAGGTGGGGGGGCTGAAGCTTTCTTT.

This clonotype qualifies as medium-sized. The rearrangement joins TRBV27 to TRBJ2-2, with TRBD1 matching over 11 bases. This CDR3 is 16 amino acids long. V lost 5 bases to trimming and J lost 3 bases; unmatched junction nucleotides: 5. Germline V gene data show CDR1 as MNHEY and CDR2 as SMNVEV (reference sequence). CDR3 region: CASSTGQGDYTGELFF. Here the CDR3 DNA reads TGTGCCAGCAGTACGGGACAGGGGGATTACACCGGGGAGCTGTTTTTT.

By its share, this clonotype is medium-sized (0.01 to 0.1%). The chain employs TRBV29-1 and TRBJ2-3; D remains unclear. Germline lookup yields CDR1 SQVTM and CDR2 ANQGSEA. Trimming left V 4 bases short and J 6 bases short, with 2 bases between. The CDR3 length is 9 residues. The DNA of the CDR3 is TGCAGCGTTGGTGATACGCAGTATTTT. Residues: CSVGDTQYF.

This clonotype was found many times. The rearrangement links TRBV5-5 to TRBJ1-4, with 7 bases identical to TRBD1. Germline assignment: CDR1 SGHKS and CDR2 YYEKEE (reference sequence). The CDR3 is 15 amino acids. J was trimmed by 8 bases and V by 4 bases; bases with no gene match: 11. DNA for the CDR3: TGTGCCAGCAGCCCCAGGGTAACAGGGGACGAAAAACTGTTTTTT. It specifies CASSPRVTGDEKLFF. The full variable domain, in which reference TRBV5-5 and TRBJ1-4 provide the parts outside the CDR3, is DAGVTQSPTHLIKTRGQQVTLRCSPISGHKSVSWYQQVLGQGPQFIFQYYEKEERGRGNFPDRFSARQFPNYSSELNVNALLLGDSALYLCASSPRVTGDEKLFFGSGTQLSVL.

In this sample, this clonotype turned up a few times. The chain employs TRBV20-1 and TRBJ2-3; D perhaps matches TRBD2 (6 bases). The CDR3 extends over 14 amino acids. The V gene's germline CDR1 is DFQATT and CDR2 SNEGSKA (reference sequence). V dropped 5 bases and J dropped 0 bases, with 12 bases sitting between them. This chain's CDR3 is CSAPSEGSTDTQYF. DNA for the CDR3: TGCAGTGCTCCTTCGGAGGGGAGCACAGATACGCAGTATTTT.

This clonotype came up a few times. The chain has TRBV25-1 and TRBJ2-1, with 10 positions matching TRBD2. The CDR3 spans 15 residues. Germline assignment: CDR1 MGHDK and CDR2 SYGVNS. V trimming: 6 bases; J trimming: 2 bases; junction bases outside the gene matches: 4. This CDR3 reads CASRESGRAYNEQFF. Written as DNA, the CDR3 is TGTGCCAGCAGAGAGAGCGGGAGGGCCTACAATGAGCAGTTCTTC. The full variable domain, in which reference TRBV25-1 and TRBJ2-1 provide the parts outside the CDR3, is EADIYQTPRYLVIGTGKKITLECSQTMGHDKMYWYQQDPGMELHLIHYSYGVNSTEKGDLSSESTVSRIRTEHFPLTLESARPSHTSQYLCASRESGRAYNEQFFGPGTRLTVL.

By its share, this clonotype is medium-sized. V and J are TRBV19 and TRBJ2-3; D is possibly TRBD1 (6 bases). Germline V gives CDR1 LNHDA, CDR2 SQIVND (reference sequence). The CDR3 is 15 residues long. The V end lost 2 bases, the J end lost 4 bases, and 13 bases lay between the germline ends. CDR3 DNA sequence: TGTGCCAGTAGTATATTACAGGGAAGCCCAGATACGCAGTATTTT. Translating it yields CASSILQGSPDTQYF.

This clonotype has more than one count but fewer than ten. The chain uses TRBV30 and TRBJ1-6, with TRBD1 matching 7 bases. Germline values: CDR1 GTSNPN, CDR2 SVGIG (reference sequence). The CDR3 consists of 12 residues. V shed 8 bases, J shed 9 bases, and the junction held 7 bases outside the gene matches. The CDR3 sequence: CAGTEWGSPLHF. In DNA form, the CDR3 reads TGTGCCGGGACAGAATGGGGTTCACCCCTCCACTTT. Supplemented by reference TRBV30 and TRBJ1-6, the full variable domain reads SQTIHQWPATLVQPVGSPLSLECTVEGTSNPNLYWYRQAAGRGLQLLFYSVGIGQISSEVPQNLSASRPQDRQFILSSKKLLLSDSGFYLCAGTEWGSPLHFGNGTRLTVT.

The sample holds a few counts of this clonotype. The V and J genes are TRBV7-9 and TRBJ2-7; the match to TRBD1 covers 8 bases. The CDR3 is 12 amino acids. Germline trimming cut 6 bases from V and 6 bases from J; bases unmatched to any gene: 4. Per the germline V gene, CDR1 is SEHNR and CDR2 is FQNEAQ (reference sequence). CDR3 sequence: CASRQGAGEQYF. The CDR3 nucleotides are TGTGCCAGCAGGCAGGGGGCTGGCGAGCAGTACTTC. The variable domain in full, with the rest retrieved from reference TRBV7-9 and TRBJ2-7, is DTGVSQNPRHKITKRGQNVTFRCDPISEHNRLYWYRQTLGQGPEFLTYFQNEAQLEKSRLLSDRFSAERPKGSFSTLEIQRTEQGDSAMYLCASRQGAGEQYFGPGTRLTVT.

In this sample, this clonotype is medium-sized. This rearrangement joins TRBV5-6 to TRBJ2-1; D call uncertain. The CDR3 runs 16 residues. Germline lookup yields CDR1 SGHDT and CDR2 YYEEEE. Between the trimmed V and J ends, which lost 1 base and 2 bases, there was a span of 13 bases. CDR3 in amino acids: CASSLLGLTAYNEQFF. The DNA for the CDR3 is TGTGCCAGCAGCTTGCTAGGTCTCACGGCCTACAATGAGCAGTTCTTC.

Judged by abundance, this clonotype is medium-sized (0.01 to 0.1%). This sequence joins TRBV6-5 and TRBJ2-2; D unclear. Between the trimmed V and J ends, which lost 6 bases and 0 bases, there was a span of 8 bases. This CDR3 has 14 amino acids. The germline gives CDR1 MNHEY, CDR2 SVGAGI. CDR3 region: CASRVKTNTGELFF. The CDR3 DNA follows: TGTGCCAGCAGGGTTAAAACGAACACCGGGGAGCTGTTTTTT.

This clonotype was counted only a few times. This rearrangement joins TRBV6-5 to TRBJ1-1, with D maybe TRBD1 (5 bases). Germline loops: CDR1 MNHEY, CDR2 SVGAGI. V was trimmed by 6 bases and J by 0 bases, leaving 11 bases between them. The CDR3 runs 14 residues. CDR3 coding DNA: TGTGCCAGCAGATCTCGGGGGATGAACACTGAAGCTTTCTTT. Protein sequence: CASRSRGMNTEAFF.

Only a few counts were recorded for this clonotype. V gene TRBV25-1 combines with J gene TRBJ2-5, with D perhaps TRBD1 (6 bases). V lost 4 bases to trimming and J lost 2 bases, with 11 bases between them. The CDR3 spans 14 residues. CDR1 and CDR2 (germline): MGHDK, SYGVNS. Written as DNA, the CDR3 is TGTGCCAGCAGTGCACAGGGTTTACAAGAGACCCAGTACTTC. It specifies CASSAQGLQETQYF.

This clonotype was seen only a few times. This chain connects TRBV20-1 to TRBJ2-1; 10 bases line up with TRBD2. Looked up from germline, CDR1 is DFQATT and CDR2 is SNEGSKA (reference sequence). Trimming removed 2 bases from V and 0 bases from J; junction bases left unmatched: 1. The CDR3 has 15 amino acids. The CDR3 loop is CSARLAGDSYNEQFF. DNA for the CDR3: TGCAGTGCTAGACTAGCGGGAGACTCCTACAATGAGCAGTTCTTC.

This clonotype was found a few times. The chain joins TRBV28 to TRBJ2-7, with 11 positions matching TRBD2. V dropped 3 bases and J dropped 4; count of bases not matched to a gene: 5. The CDR3 is made up of 15 amino acids. Germline V gene lookup returns CDR1 MDHEN and CDR2 SYDVKM. In DNA form, the CDR3 reads TGTGCCAGCAGTTTTGAGGCTAGCGGGAGGTACGAGCAGTACTTC. This codes for CASSFEASGRYEQYF.

This clonotype came up a few times. This rearrangement joins TRBV20-1 to TRBJ1-6; 7 bases agree with TRBD1. Germline V lookup: CDR1 DFQATT, CDR2 SNEGSKA (reference sequence). The CDR3 is 16 residues long. The J segment lost 8 bases and the V segment lost 6 bases, leaving 16 bases of the junction unmatched. The CDR3 spells CSALGGVRGKDSPLHF. The DNA for the CDR3 is TGCAGTGCCCTAGGGGGGGTCAGGGGGAAAGATTCACCCCTCCACTTT.

Sample share makes this clonotype medium-sized. The chain recombines TRBV6-5 with TRBJ1-1, with 11 positions matching TRBD1. CDR3 length: 16 residues. CDR1 is MNHEY, CDR2 SVGAGI, per germline. The V segment lost 0 bases and the J segment 11 bases; nucleotides outside the gene matches: 11. The CDR3 region is CASSYSITGQGGRAFF. Written as DNA, the CDR3 is TGTGCCAGCAGTTACTCGATTACGGGACAGGGGGGTCGTGCTTTCTTT.

This clonotype is categorized as medium-sized. The chain joins TRBV6-2 or TRBV6-3 to TRBJ1-6; 8 nucleotides agree with TRBD1. This CDR3 contains 15 residues. Germline CDR1 MNHEY, CDR2 SVGEGT. J was trimmed by 11 bases and V by 0 bases; bases with no gene match: 6. This CDR3 is CASSYSDRATTPLHF. The DNA of the CDR3 is TGTGCCAGCAGTTACTCGGACAGGGCCACAACACCCCTCCACTTT.

In its sample, this clonotype was seen a few times. The genes are TRBV6-2 or TRBV6-3 and TRBJ2-7; D gene unclear. CDR3 length equals 12 residues. V lost 6 bases and J 7 bases, leaving 13 bases between the germline ends. Germline CDR1 and CDR2: MNHEY and SVGEGT. The CDR3 nucleotides read TGTGCCAGCAGCGACGTAGGGCTTGAGCAGTACTTC. This sequence encodes CASSDVGLEQYF.

The chain links TRBV7-9 to TRBJ1-2; a weak D match, TRBD1 (5 bases). The ends were cut back, 0 bases at V and 4 bases at J, with 6 bases in the middle. CDR3 length equals 13 residues. The germline CDR1 and CDR2 sequences are SEHNR and FQNEAQ (reference sequence). CDR3 sequence reads: CASSLAQGYGYTF. CDR3 in DNA: TGTGCCAGCAGCTTAGCTCAGGGCTATGGCTACACCTTC.

A single count supports this clonotype. This rearrangement joins TRBV12-3 or TRBV12-4 to TRBJ1-1; no reliable D call. V was pared by 3 bases and J by 0 bases, with 11 bases between. The CDR3 is 15 residues long. The CDR3 spells CASSFRREMNTEAFF. In nucleotides, the CDR3 is TGTGCCAGCAGTTTTCGTCGGGAAATGAACACTGAAGCTTTCTTT.

V is TRBV18 and J is TRBJ2-7, with D possibly matching TRBD1 (6 bases). The CDR3 consists of 14 residues. CDR1 is KGHSH and CDR2 is LQKENI in the germline V gene. Trimming cost V 6 bases and J 6 bases, with 18 bases left between them. The DNA for the CDR3 is TGTGCCAGCTCGCCCGGGACACTGTGGAGCGAGCAGTACTTC. Its protein is CASSPGTLWSEQYF.